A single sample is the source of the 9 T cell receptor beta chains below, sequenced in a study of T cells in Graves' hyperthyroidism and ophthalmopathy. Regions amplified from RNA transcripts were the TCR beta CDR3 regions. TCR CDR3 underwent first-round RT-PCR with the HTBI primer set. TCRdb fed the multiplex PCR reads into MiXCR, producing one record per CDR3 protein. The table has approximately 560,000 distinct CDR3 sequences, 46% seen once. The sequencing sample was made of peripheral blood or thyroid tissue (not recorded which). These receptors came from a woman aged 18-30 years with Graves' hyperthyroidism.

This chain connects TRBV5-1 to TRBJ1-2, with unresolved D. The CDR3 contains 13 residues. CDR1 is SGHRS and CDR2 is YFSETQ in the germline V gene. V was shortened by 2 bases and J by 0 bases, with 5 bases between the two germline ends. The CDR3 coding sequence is TGCGCCAGCAGCTTCAGGACTAACTATGGCTACACCTTC. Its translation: CASSFRTNYGYTF.

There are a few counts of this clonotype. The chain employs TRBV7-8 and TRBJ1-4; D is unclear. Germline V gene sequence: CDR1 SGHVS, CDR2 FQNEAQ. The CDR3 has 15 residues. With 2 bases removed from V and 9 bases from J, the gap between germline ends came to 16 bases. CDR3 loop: CASSLFADLHQKLFF. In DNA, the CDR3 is TGTGCCAGCAGCTTATTCGCCGATCTTCATCAAAAACTGTTTTTT.

In nucleotides, the CDR3 is TGTGCCAGCAGTGAAGGAGACAGGGAGCTGTTTTTT. This gives the protein CASSEGDRELFF. The J gene is TRBJ2-2, the V gene TRBV2; D is uncertain. The CDR3 is made up of 12 amino acids. Trimming pared 1 base from V and 9 bases from J, leaving 6 bases between. Germline V CDR1 and CDR2: SNHLY, FYNNEI.

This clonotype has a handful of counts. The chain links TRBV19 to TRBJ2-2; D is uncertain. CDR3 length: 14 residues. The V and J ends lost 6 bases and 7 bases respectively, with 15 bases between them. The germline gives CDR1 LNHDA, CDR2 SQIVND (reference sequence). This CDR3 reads CASRPGWGNGELFF. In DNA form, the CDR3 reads TGTGCCAGTAGACCCGGATGGGGTAACGGGGAGCTGTTTTTT.

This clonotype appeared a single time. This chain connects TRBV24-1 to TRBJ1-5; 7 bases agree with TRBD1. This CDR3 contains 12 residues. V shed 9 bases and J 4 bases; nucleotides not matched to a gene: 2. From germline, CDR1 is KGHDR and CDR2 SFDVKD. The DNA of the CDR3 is TGTGCCACCGACAGGGAGAATCAGCCCCAGCATTTT. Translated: CATDRENQPQHF.

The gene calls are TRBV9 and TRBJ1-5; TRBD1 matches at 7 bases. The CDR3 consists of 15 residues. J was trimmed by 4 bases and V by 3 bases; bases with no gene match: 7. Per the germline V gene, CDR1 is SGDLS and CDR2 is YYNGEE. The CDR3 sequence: CASSGGAGGNQPQHF. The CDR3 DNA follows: TGTGCCAGCAGCGGAGGGGCAGGGGGTAATCAGCCCCAGCATTTT.

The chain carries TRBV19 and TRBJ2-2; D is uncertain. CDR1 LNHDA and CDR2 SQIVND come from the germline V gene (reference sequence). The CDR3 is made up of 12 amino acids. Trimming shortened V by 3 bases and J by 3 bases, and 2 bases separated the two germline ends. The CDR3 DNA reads TGTGCCAGTAGTATGGACACCGGGGAGCTGTTTTTT. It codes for CASSMDTGELFF.

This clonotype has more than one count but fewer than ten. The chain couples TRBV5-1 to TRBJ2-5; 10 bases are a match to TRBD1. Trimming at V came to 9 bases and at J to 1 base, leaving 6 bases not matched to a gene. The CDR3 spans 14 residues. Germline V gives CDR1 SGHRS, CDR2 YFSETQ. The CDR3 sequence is CATATGGGQETQYF. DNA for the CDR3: TGCGCCACCGCGACAGGGGGCGGCCAAGAGACCCAGTACTTC.

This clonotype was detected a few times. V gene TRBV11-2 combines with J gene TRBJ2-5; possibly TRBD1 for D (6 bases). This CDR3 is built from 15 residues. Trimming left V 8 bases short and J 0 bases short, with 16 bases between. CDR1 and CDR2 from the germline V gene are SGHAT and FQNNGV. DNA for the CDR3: TGTGCCAGCCGTCCAGGGGACCCGAACCAAGAGACCCAGTACTTC. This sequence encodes CASRPGDPNQETQYF.